Each of the 24 T cell receptor beta chains below was sequenced from the same sample in a study of T cell responses to AZD1222 COVID-19 vaccine. Here immunoSEQ multiplex PCR was the method, and the copy in TCRdb shows in-frame clones only, minus some. The sample has some 140,000 clones, around 93% seen once. Specimen: peripheral blood, collected on day 0 of AZD1222 vaccination. These receptors were taken from an adult in good health.

The V gene is TRBV27, the J gene TRBJ1-2, with a possible D match to TRBD1 (6 bases). CDR1 MNHEY and CDR2 SMNVEV come from the germline V gene (reference sequence). The CDR3 has 13 residues. The ends were cut back, 2 bases at V and 6 bases at J, with 10 bases in the middle. The CDR3 region is CASSLGGGHGYTF. CDR3 nucleotide sequence: TGTGCCAGCAGTTTAGGAGGGGGGCATGGCTACACCTTC.

J is TRBJ2-1 and V is TRBV7-8; the D gene is possibly TRBD1 (5 bases). V gave up 8 bases and J gave up 2 bases, with 13 bases separating them. The CDR3 is 14 residues long. The germline V gene has CDR1 SGHVS and CDR2 FQNEAQ. The CDR3 region is CASGVRAPYNEQFF. As DNA, the CDR3 is TGTGCCAGCGGGGTCAGGGCCCCCTACAATGAGCAGTTCTTC.

The rearrangement joins TRBV28 to TRBJ1-4; 7 nucleotides line up with TRBD1. The V gene end was trimmed by 7 bases and the J gene end by 5 bases; junction bases not matched to a gene: 10. Germline V gene lookup returns CDR1 MDHEN and CDR2 SYDVKM. The CDR3 has 15 residues. For the CDR3, the DNA is TGTGCCAGCACCTACTTGGGACAGAAAAATGAAAAACTGTTTTTT. Amino acids: CASTYLGQKNEKLFF.

The chain employs TRBV7-9 and TRBJ2-2; D uncertain. This CDR3 is 12 amino acids long. The V gene's germline CDR1 is SEHNR and CDR2 FQNEAQ (reference sequence). V was trimmed by 8 bases and J by 8 bases, leaving 12 bases between them. CDR3 coding DNA: TGTGCCAGCGATTTTCGGGTGGGGGAGCTGTTTTTT. Translated, it gives CASDFRVGELFF.

This clone has just one count. The J gene is TRBJ1-2, the V gene TRBV3-1 (or the pseudogene TRBV3-2), with 7 nucleotides matching TRBD1. Unmatched junction bases numbered 8, after V lost 5 bases and J lost 8 bases. This CDR3 region has 13 residues. Germline CDR1 is LGHDT and CDR2 is YNNKEL (reference sequence). The CDR3 sequence is CASSSHRGKGYTF. The CDR3 DNA follows: TGTGCCAGCAGCTCCCACAGGGGTAAGGGCTACACCTTC.

J is TRBJ1-5 and V is TRBV19; D is possibly TRBD1 (6 bases). There are 17 residues in the CDR3. CDR1 is LNHDA and CDR2 is SQIVND in the germline V gene (reference sequence). Trimming left V 0 bases short and J 1 base short, with 13 bases between. CDR3 region: CASSIDRQGRSNQPQHF. The CDR3 DNA reads as TGTGCCAGTAGTATAGATCGCCAGGGGCGAAGCAATCAGCCCCAGCATTTT.

The chain has TRBV7-2 and TRBJ2-7, with D unresolved. V lost 4 bases, J lost 4 bases, and 8 bases lay in between. From germline, CDR1 is SGHTA and CDR2 FQGNSA. The CDR3 covers 12 residues. CDR3 in amino acids: CASSYDRYEQYF. CDR3 DNA sequence: TGTGCCAGCAGCTATGACCGATACGAGCAGTACTTC.

V and J are TRBV14 and TRBJ1-1; the D is unclear. The CDR3 has 15 amino acids. The V end lost 0 bases, the J end lost 1 base, and 9 bases lay between the germline ends. Germline loops: CDR1 SGHDN, CDR2 FVKESK. CDR3 sequence (DNA): TGTGCCAGCAGCCAAGATAGTAATCCGAACACTGAAGCTTTCTTT. Amino acids: CASSQDSNPNTEAFF.

This clone was seen only once. The chain is built from TRBV9 and TRBJ2-7; 8 nucleotides line up with TRBD1. After removal of 4 bases from V and 3 bases from J, the junction contained 6 bases not matched to a gene. The V gene's germline CDR1 is SGDLS and CDR2 YYNGEE. The CDR3 loop spans 14 amino acids. The CDR3 reads CASSPSGQGYEQYF. The CDR3 nucleotides read TGTGCCAGCAGCCCCAGCGGACAGGGCTACGAGCAGTACTTC.

This chain uses TRBV11-3 with TRBJ2-7, with 10 bases matching TRBD2. V shed 0 bases and J 4 bases; nucleotides not matched to a gene: 9. This CDR3 is built from 17 residues. CDR1 is SGHNT and CDR2 is YENEEA in the germline V gene. CDR3 residues: CASSLDYPSGRAYEQYF. CDR3 in DNA: TGTGCCAGCAGCTTAGATTACCCTAGCGGGAGAGCATACGAGCAGTACTTC.

The J gene is TRBJ2-3, the V gene TRBV12-3 or TRBV12-4; tentative D call: TRBD2 (5 bases). The CDR3 covers 13 residues. V gave up 4 bases and J gave up 2 bases, with 7 bases separating them. The CDR3 DNA reads TGTGCCAGCAGTTCAGCGGCCACAGATACGCAGTATTTT. It is translated as CASSSAATDTQYF.

V is TRBV6-5 and J is TRBJ2-7; D is possibly TRBD1 or TRBD2 (5 bases each). The germline V gene encodes CDR1 MNHEY and CDR2 SVGAGI. The V and J ends lost 7 bases and 3 bases respectively, with 19 bases between them. There are 15 residues in the CDR3. CDR3 protein: CASTSGTTANYEQYF. Written as DNA, the CDR3 is TGTGCCAGCACCTCAGGGACGACGGCGAACTACGAGCAGTACTTC.

The chain recombines TRBV28 with TRBJ1-2, with D unresolved. Trimming stripped 6 bases from V and 4 bases from J, with 12 bases between. The CDR3 totals 13 residues. Per the germline V gene, CDR1 is MDHEN and CDR2 is SYDVKM. This CDR3 is CASSPGKAYGYTF. DNA of the CDR3: TGTGCCAGCAGCCCCGGCAAGGCCTATGGCTACACCTTC.

This chain links TRBV6-5 with TRBJ2-1; 7 bases match TRBD1. Germline CDR1 is MNHEY and CDR2 is SVGAGI. This CDR3 region has 15 residues. V shed 8 bases and J 6 bases; nucleotides not matched to a gene: 13. CDR3 protein: CASGLKGQIVNEQFF. The CDR3 nucleotides are TGTGCCAGCGGATTGAAGGGACAGATAGTCAATGAGCAGTTCTTC.

This rearrangement joins TRBV9 to TRBJ1-2, with D uncertain. The V and J ends lost 0 bases and 14 bases respectively, with 11 bases between them. Germline V gives CDR1 SGDLS, CDR2 YYNGEE. This CDR3 comprises 11 residues. CDR3 DNA: TGTGCCAGCAGCGTAGAAGAGAGGAGGACCTTC. Translating gives CASSVEERRTF.

V and J are TRBV10-2 and TRBJ1-2, with D perhaps matching TRBD1 (5 bases). Trimming left V 4 bases short and J 3 bases short, with 6 bases between. The CDR3 loop spans 12 amino acids. CDR1 is WSHSY, CDR2 SAAADI, per germline. The chain's CDR3 is CASSGGDYGYTF. DNA of the CDR3: TGCGCCAGCAGTGGGGGGGACTATGGCTACACCTTC.

The CDR3 protein is CASRAGSSGNTIYF. The DNA for the CDR3 is TGTGCCAGCAGGGCTGGGAGCTCTGGAAACACCATATATTTT. The V call is TRBV14, the J call TRBJ1-3; D is undetermined. Trimming took 6 bases from V and 0 from J, leaving 9 bases between them. Germline CDR1 SGHDN, CDR2 FVKESK. This CDR3 has 14 amino acids.

V gene TRBV28 combines with J gene TRBJ1-2; D not resolved. This CDR3 contains 16 residues. Per germline, CDR1 MDHEN and CDR2 SYDVKM. The V end was cut by 3 bases, the J end by 2 bases, with 16 bases between. The CDR3 sequence: CASSFVYFTPNYGYTF. DNA of the CDR3: TGTGCCAGCAGTTTCGTCTACTTTACCCCAAACTATGGCTACACCTTC.

Regarding this clone: Compared with germline, one end of the junction differs, possibly owing to a read error. The chain combines TRBV11-2 with TRBJ2-7; D is possibly TRBD1 (5 bases). The CDR3 is 14 amino acids. CDR1 and CDR2 (germline): SGHAT, FQNNGV. The CDR3 loop reads CASSIDVGVYEQYF. CDR3 DNA: TGTGCCAGCAGCATAGACGTAGGGGTCTACGAGCAGTACTTC.

The chain joins TRBV3-1 (or the pseudogene TRBV3-2) to TRBJ2-7; no definite D call. Trimming removed 0 bases from V and 6 bases from J, with 6 bases in between. From germline, CDR1 is LGHDT and CDR2 YNNKEL (reference sequence). This CDR3 region has 12 residues. CDR3 in DNA: TGTGCCAGCAGCCAAGAAGGGCTCGAGCAGTACTTC. It translates to CASSQEGLEQYF.

V and J are TRBV4-2 and TRBJ2-7; TRBD1 agrees at 8 bases. The trim removed 4 bases at V and 6 bases at J, leaving 11 bases unmatched. This CDR3 spans 15 amino acids. Germline V gene sequence: CDR1 LGHNA, CDR2 YNFKEQ. CDR3 DNA: TGTGCCAGCAGCCCGTCCCGACGGACAGGGATCGAGCAGTACTTC. Its protein is CASSPSRRTGIEQYF.

The chain has TRBV11-2 and TRBJ2-1; D gene ambiguous. V lost 1 base to trimming and J lost 4 bases, with 5 bases between them. Per germline, CDR1 SGHAT and CDR2 FQNNGV. The CDR3 is 13 residues long. CDR3 region: CASSLVVYNEQFF. In nucleotides, the CDR3 is TGTGCCAGCAGCTTAGTGGTATACAATGAGCAGTTCTTC.

This clone was seen once. The V call is TRBV9, the J call TRBJ1-4; perhaps TRBD1 as D (5 bases). Germline V lookup: CDR1 SGDLS, CDR2 YYNGEE. V shed 0 bases and J shed 5 bases, with 11 bases lying between them. The CDR3 consists of 15 residues. CDR3 coding DNA: TGTGCCAGCAGCGTAGGGGGGACTACCAATGAAAAACTGTTTTTT. Its translation is CASSVGGTTNEKLFF.

The count of this clone is one. The chain couples TRBV6-5 to TRBJ1-2; D may be TRBD1 (6 bases). The CDR3 has 14 residues. The V gene's germline CDR1 is MNHEY and CDR2 SVGAGI. V was cut by 5 bases and J by 5 bases, with 15 bases left in between. The CDR3, as DNA: TGTGCCAGCAGTCGTCACAGGGAGGGGTATGGCTACACCTTC. The encoded protein is CASSRHREGYGYTF.